The 27 T cell receptor beta chains below come from one sample, sequenced in a study of blood T cell repertoires in COVID-19 (dated by TCRdb to 2020 to 2021). The library was generated by the immunoSEQ multiplex PCR assay. The clones in this table, taken by TCRdb from immuneACCESS, are in-frame only. Not every clone is retained; where verified, under half of the shortfall comes from an unresolved V gene, and the cause of the rest is unknown. The sample table shows around 220,000 clones, and around four fifths are seen once. Clones ranked in the top ten supply roughly 4.2% of the sample. The source material was peripheral blood. The receptors stem from a woman between 40 and 50 years old with active or convalescent COVID-19.

This clone has only one observation. This chain connects TRBV4-2 to TRBJ1-4; 7 positions match TRBD1. The ends lost 4 bases at V and 7 bases at J; junction bases unmatched: 6. CDR1 and CDR2 from the germline V gene are LGHNA and YNFKEQ. The CDR3 has 14 amino acids. The DNA of the CDR3 is TGTGCCAGCAGCCCTTTGGGACAGTTTGAAAAACTGTTTTTT. This gives the protein CASSPLGQFEKLFF.

The CDR3 spells CASSEQGGTDTQYF. For the CDR3, the DNA is TGTGCCAGCAGTGAGCAGGGTGGGACAGATACGCAGTATTTT. The chain links TRBV6-1 to TRBJ2-3; tentatively, D is TRBD1 (5 bases). The CDR3 contains 14 residues. Germline V CDR1 and CDR2: MNHNS, SASEGT. V gave up 3 bases and J gave up 3 bases, with 10 bases separating them.

This clone was seen a few times. The rearrangement uses TRBV2 and TRBJ1-2, with TRBD1 as a possible D gene (5 bases). The CDR3 has 13 residues. The germline CDR1 and CDR2 sequences are SNHLY and FYNNEI. V was pared by 6 bases and J by 2 bases, with 10 bases between. CDR3 sequence: CASSPNRNYGYTF. DNA of the CDR3: TGTGCCAGCAGCCCGAACAGGAACTATGGCTACACCTTC.

The V and J genes are TRBV6-5 and TRBJ2-2, with 7 bases aligning to TRBD2. In germline, CDR1 is MNHEY, CDR2 SVGAGI. The CDR3 totals 16 residues. V was pared by 1 base and J by 1 base, with 3 bases of the junction left unmatched. The CDR3 spells CASSYFTSENTGELFF. The CDR3 DNA follows: TGTGCCAGCAGTTACTTCACTAGCGAGAACACCGGGGAGCTGTTTTTT.

V is TRBV7-3 and J is TRBJ1-2; 8 bases fit TRBD1. From germline, CDR1 is SGHTA and CDR2 FQGTGA. The length of the CDR3 is 14 residues. The junction had 7 bases not matched to a gene; V was cut back by 2 bases and J by 8 bases. The CDR3 bases are TGTGCCAGCAGCTTAGGACAGGGTCACAGGGGCTACACCTTC. It yields the protein CASSLGQGHRGYTF.

This rearrangement joins TRBV5-5 to TRBJ2-7, with TRBD1 matching 9 bases. Germline V gene data show CDR1 as SGHKS and CDR2 as YYEKEE (reference sequence). Trimming cost V 4 bases and J 2 bases; bases outside gene matches: 10. The CDR3 totals 16 residues. In DNA form, the CDR3 reads TGTGCCAGCAGCCCTACCGGGACAGGGTCCACCTACGAGCAGTACGTC. It specifies CASSPTGTGSTYEQYV.

The rearrangement uses TRBV10-3 and TRBJ2-2; possible D gene TRBD1, 6 bases. The germline CDR1 and CDR2 sequences are ENHRY and SYGVKD. The V gene lost 3 bases and the J gene lost 1 base, with 9 bases spanning the gap. There are 15 residues in the CDR3. As DNA, the CDR3 is TGTGCCATCAGTGATACAGGGAGGAACACCGGGGAGCTGTTTTTT. This sequence encodes CAISDTGRNTGELFF.

This sequence joins TRBV25-1 and TRBJ2-5; TRBD1 matches at 7 bases. With 3 bases clipped from V and 10 bases from J, the junction kept 8 bases outside the gene matches. This CDR3 contains 13 residues. Germline-derived CDR1 and CDR2 are MGHDK and SYGVNS. The DNA of the CDR3 is TGTGCCAGCAGTGACCGTAGGACAGGTTTCCAGTACTTC. As protein: CASSDRRTGFQYF.

The chain recombines TRBV3-1 (or the pseudogene TRBV3-2) with TRBJ2-1; 9 nucleotides align to TRBD2. The CDR3 totals 15 residues. V was pared by 5 bases and J by 1 base, with 3 bases of the junction left unmatched. Per germline, CDR1 LGHDT and CDR2 YNNKEL (reference sequence). This CDR3 reads CASSARGGSYNEQFF. CDR3 DNA: TGTGCCAGCAGCGCGCGGGGGGGATCCTACAATGAGCAGTTCTTC.

This chain uses TRBV5-1 with TRBJ2-1; TRBD1 agrees at 8 bases. The junction had 3 bases not matched to a gene; V was cut back by 0 bases and J by 4 bases. Germline-derived CDR1 and CDR2 are SGHRS and YFSETQ. The CDR3 is 15 residues long. CDR3 sequence reads: CASSLGTGNYNEQFF. The DNA for the CDR3 is TGCGCCAGCAGCTTGGGGACAGGGAATTACAATGAGCAGTTCTTC.

The CDR3 nucleotides are TGTGCCAGCAGGGACTCTACAGGGGTTAAGCCCCAGCATTTT. Residues: CASRDSTGVKPQHF. V usage is TRBV2 and J usage is TRBJ1-5, with TRBD1 identical over 7 bases. The germline gives CDR1 SNHLY, CDR2 FYNNEI. V gave up 6 bases and J gave up 8 bases; unmatched junction bases: 10. This CDR3 comprises 14 residues.

The chain uses TRBV7-9 and TRBJ2-3; a possible D gene is TRBD2 (5 bases). V dropped 5 bases and J dropped 5 bases, with 20 bases sitting between them. Germline lookup yields CDR1 SEHNR and CDR2 FQNEAQ (reference sequence). CDR3 size: 16 residues. The CDR3 loop reads CASSPRGMAGGDTQYF. The DNA of the CDR3 is TGTGCCAGCAGCCCTCGGGGAATGGCAGGTGGAGATACGCAGTATTTT. Full variable domain (rest looked up from reference TRBV7-9 and TRBJ2-3): DTGVSQNPRHKITKRGQNVTFRCDPISEHNRLYWYRQTLGQGPEFLTYFQNEAQLEKSRLLSDRFSAERPKGSFSTLEIQRTEQGDSAMYLCASSPRGMAGGDTQYFGPGTRLTVL.

CDR3 DNA: TGTGCCAGCAGTTTTGGCGGGTCACTCCCCCCCTACGAGCAGTACGTC. Protein sequence: CASSFGGSLPPYEQYV. V and J are TRBV28 and TRBJ2-7; weak D call: TRBD2 (5 bases). The CDR3 is made up of 16 amino acids. The ends were cut back, 3 bases at V and 2 bases at J, with 17 bases in the middle. Germline V gene data show CDR1 as MDHEN and CDR2 as SYDVKM.

This rearrangement joins TRBV10-3 to TRBJ1-3, with TRBD1 as a possible D gene (6 bases). Deletions cut 5 bases from V and 9 bases from J, with 17 bases between. The CDR3 consists of 14 residues. CDR1 is ENHRY, CDR2 SYGVKD, per germline. The CDR3, as DNA: TGTGCCATCAGTCTGGGCAGGGGCCCCACCACCATATATTTT. Protein product: CAISLGRGPTTIYF.

This chain links TRBV9 with TRBJ1-2; D call uncertain. The CDR3 has 15 amino acids. Trimming pared 0 bases from V and 1 base from J, leaving 10 bases between. Germline V lookup: CDR1 SGDLS, CDR2 YYNGEE. The CDR3 here is CASSVANSHNYGYTF. For the CDR3, the DNA is TGTGCCAGCAGCGTAGCGAACAGCCATAACTATGGCTACACCTTC.

The chain joins TRBV6-6 to TRBJ1-1, with TRBD1 identical over 10 bases. Germline CDR1 and CDR2: MNHNY and SVGAGI (reference sequence). V was clipped by 5 bases and J by 1 base; unmatched bases: 13. The CDR3 totals 18 residues. This CDR3 is CASSLDRGPGIRNTEAFF. The DNA of the CDR3 is TGTGCCAGCAGTCTAGACAGGGGGCCGGGGATAAGGAACACTGAAGCTTTCTTT.

In this sample, this clone turned up a few times. This rearrangement joins TRBV10-1 to TRBJ2-7; TRBD1 matches 9 bases. Trimming removed 6 bases from V and 4 bases from J; junction bases left unmatched: 7. The CDR3 length is 14 residues. Per germline, CDR1 WNHNN and CDR2 SYGVQD (reference sequence). The CDR3 here is CASRPRQGEYEQYV. In DNA, the CDR3 is TGCGCCAGCAGGCCCCGACAGGGGGAATACGAGCAGTACGTC.

This chain uses TRBV4-1 with TRBJ2-2; D gene ambiguous. Germline values: CDR1 MGHRA, CDR2 YSYEKL. The CDR3 loop spans 15 amino acids. V was clipped by 4 bases and J by 6 bases, with 15 bases between them. The CDR3 DNA reads TGCGCCAGCAGCCCACCCAATACGGGTTCCGGGGAGCTGTTTTTT. Translated, it gives CASSPPNTGSGELFF.

V and J are TRBV7-2 and TRBJ1-2; possibly TRBD1 for D (5 bases). Trimming took off 2 bases at V and 8 bases at J, with 12 bases between the two ends. Germline V lookup: CDR1 SGHTA, CDR2 FQGNSA. The CDR3 spans 13 residues. The CDR3 coding sequence is TGTGCCAGCAGCTTAATGCAGGGTCGGGGCTACACCTTC. It is translated as CASSLMQGRGYTF.

A word on this clone: Compared with germline, one end of the junction differs, possibly owing to a read error. The rearrangement links TRBV3-1 (or the pseudogene TRBV3-2) to TRBJ2-7; 11 bases align to TRBD2. This CDR3 region has 13 residues. Per germline, CDR1 LGHDT and CDR2 YNNKEL (reference sequence). The CDR3 loop is CASSQDMTSGKHF. For the CDR3, the DNA is TGTGCCAGCAGCCAAGACATGACTAGCGGGAAACACTTC.

This clone was recorded only once. The chain links TRBV6-5 to TRBJ1-5; 9 nucleotides match TRBD1. Germline V gene sequence: CDR1 MNHEY, CDR2 SVGAGI. The V segment lost 7 bases and the J segment 0 bases; nucleotides outside the gene matches: 4. CDR3 length: 15 amino acids. CDR3: CASIEDRGSNQPQHF. CDR3 bases: TGTGCCAGCATCGAGGACAGGGGTAGCAATCAGCCCCAGCATTTT.

The chain combines TRBV3-1 (or the pseudogene TRBV3-2) with TRBJ1-5; D unresolved. CDR3 length equals 14 residues. V lost 0 bases to trimming and J lost 1 base, with 4 bases between them. Germline values: CDR1 LGHDT, CDR2 YNNKEL (reference sequence). The CDR3 DNA reads TGTGCCAGCAGCCAAGATCCAAGCAATCAGCCCCAGCATTTT. It is translated as CASSQDPSNQPQHF.

This chain links TRBV15 with TRBJ1-6, with no clear D. CDR3 length: 16 amino acids. V was cut by 6 bases and J by 9 bases, with 21 bases left in between. Germline V gene sequence: CDR1 LNHNV, CDR2 YYDKDF (reference sequence). CDR3 in DNA: TGTGCCACCAGATCGGATAGAGGTGGCCTGGGTTCACCCCTCCACTTT. This codes for CATRSDRGGLGSPLHF.

DNA of the CDR3: TGTGCCAGCAGCTCTTTCAGGGGGGTCTACAATGAGCAGTTCTTC. It is translated as CASSSFRGVYNEQFF. This rearrangement joins TRBV7-9 to TRBJ2-1, with D perhaps TRBD1 (7 bases). With 4 bases removed from V and 3 bases from J, the gap between germline ends came to 13 bases. The CDR3 covers 15 residues. Germline CDR1 is SEHNR and CDR2 is FQNEAQ (reference sequence).

The genes are TRBV3-1 (or the pseudogene TRBV3-2) and TRBJ1-2; 9 nucleotides line up with TRBD1. This CDR3 has 13 amino acids. V gave up 0 bases and J gave up 9 bases; unmatched junction bases: 2. CDR1 LGHDT and CDR2 YNNKEL come from the germline V gene (reference sequence). For the CDR3, the DNA is TGTGCCAGCAGCCAAGATGGGACAGGGAGCTACACCTTC. Translation gives CASSQDGTGSYTF.

This chain connects TRBV28 to TRBJ1-5, with 12 positions matching TRBD1. The CDR3 spans 16 residues. Germline CDR1 is MDHEN and CDR2 is SYDVKM. Trimming at V came to 5 bases and at J to 4 bases, leaving 6 bases not matched to a gene. The CDR3, as DNA: TGTGCCAGCAGTCCCGGGACAGGGGGCCGGAATCAGCCCCAGCATTTT. It specifies CASSPGTGGRNQPQHF.

The chain recombines TRBV5-1 with TRBJ2-1; TRBD2 is a possible D gene (6 bases). The germline gives CDR1 SGHRS, CDR2 YFSETQ. V gave up 2 bases and J gave up 12 bases, with 12 bases separating them. This CDR3 contains 12 residues. The CDR3 DNA reads TGCGCCAGCAGCTTAATCCCGGGGGTGCAGTTCTTC. It is translated as CASSLIPGVQFF.